The entry below gives a single T cell receptor (beta chain) sequence along with its context. The antigen remains undetermined. A second PCR, run for about 7 to 11 cycles, used a sample-barcoded 5' primer plus a J-beta primer mix. MiXCR, run by TCRdb on the 5' RACE reads, gives a single entry per CDR3 protein. The table shows 750,000 to 950,000 distinct CDR3 sequences, with almost 30% occurring only once. The sample is drawn from a study of blood T cells in healthy people across ages. The germline V gene encodes CDR1 SGHRS and CDR2 YFSETQ. There are 18 residues in the CDR3. Trimming cost V 4 bases and J 0 bases; bases outside gene matches: 8. Findings of the study overall: Unknown donor CMV status possibly confounded expanded clonotype changes. Those diversity estimates obtained from one million T cells were thought to be underestimates.

These data were also reused for a study on T cells of mothers and their children. That source reports: RNA extracted was entirely used for cDNA synthesis, about 1.6 ug per 15 ul. No persistent microchimeric T cell clones were detected at about 93 clones per million clonotypes sensitivity.

The sequence was obtained from a middle-aged woman in good health. Sequencing was done on a sample of blood. The genes are TRBV5-1 and TRBJ2-2; TRBD2 matches at 11 bases. The CDR3 loop reads CASSRLLAGASNTGELFF. In DNA, the CDR3 is TGCGCCAGCAGCCGCCTACTAGCGGGGGCATCGAACACCGGGGAGCTGTTTTTT.